What follows is one T cell receptor (beta chain) and its context. Its antigen remains unknown. This sample is drawn from a study of blood T cells in healthy people across ages. Germline lookup yields CDR1 MNHEY and CDR2 SVGAGI. This CDR3 region has 15 residues. V lost 4 bases, J lost 5 bases, and 14 bases lay in between. The study, taken as a whole, reports: In the absence of known donor CMV status, changes in expanded clonotypes were possibly confounded. When one million T cells were used, diversity estimates were thought to be underestimates.

A second about 7 to 12 cycle PCR used barcoded and J-beta primers. All cDNA molecules were each tagged by a template-switch adaptor with 12 random nucleotides. From the 5' RACE reads, TCRdb called clonotypes with MiXCR, one entry per CDR3 protein. The sample has fewer than 2,000,000 distinct CDR3 sequences, about 39% seen once. This chain joins TRBV6-5 and TRBJ1-4, with D hard to call. What was sequenced was blood. This clonotype was obtained from a human donor in good health. CDR3 bases: TGTGCCAGCAGTTGCTCTCCACCCGGGAATGAAAAACTGTTTTTT. Translated: CASSCSPPGNEKLFF.